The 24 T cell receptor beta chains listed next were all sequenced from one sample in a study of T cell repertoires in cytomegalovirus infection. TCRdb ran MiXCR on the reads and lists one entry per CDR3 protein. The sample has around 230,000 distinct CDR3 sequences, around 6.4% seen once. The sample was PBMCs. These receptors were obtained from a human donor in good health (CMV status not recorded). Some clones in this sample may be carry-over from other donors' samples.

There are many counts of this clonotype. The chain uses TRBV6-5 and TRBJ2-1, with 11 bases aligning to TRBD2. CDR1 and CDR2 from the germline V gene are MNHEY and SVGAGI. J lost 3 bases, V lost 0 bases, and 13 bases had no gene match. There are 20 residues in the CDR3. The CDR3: CASSYSKRGTSGLHYNEQFF. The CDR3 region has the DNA TGTGCCAGCAGTTACTCGAAGCGGGGGACTAGCGGACTCCACTACAATGAGCAGTTCTTC.

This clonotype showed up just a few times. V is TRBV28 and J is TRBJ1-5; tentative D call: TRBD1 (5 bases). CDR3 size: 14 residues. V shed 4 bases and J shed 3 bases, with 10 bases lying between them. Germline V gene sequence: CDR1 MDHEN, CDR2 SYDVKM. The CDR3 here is CASSSRGANQPQHF. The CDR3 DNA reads TGTGCCAGCAGTTCTCGAGGGGCCAATCAGCCCCAGCATTTT.

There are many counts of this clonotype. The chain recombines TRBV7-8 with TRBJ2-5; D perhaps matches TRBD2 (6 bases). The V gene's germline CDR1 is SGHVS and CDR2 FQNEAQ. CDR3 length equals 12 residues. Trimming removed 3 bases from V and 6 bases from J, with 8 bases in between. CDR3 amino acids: CASSLEGKTQYF. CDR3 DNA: TGTGCCAGCAGCTTGGAGGGAAAGACCCAGTACTTC.

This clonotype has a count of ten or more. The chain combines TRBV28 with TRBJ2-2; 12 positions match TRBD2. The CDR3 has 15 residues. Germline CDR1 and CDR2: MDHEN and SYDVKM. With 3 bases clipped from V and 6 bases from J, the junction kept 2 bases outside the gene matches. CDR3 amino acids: CASSLASGGAGELFF. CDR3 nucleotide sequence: TGTGCCAGCAGTTTGGCTAGCGGGGGGGCCGGGGAGCTGTTTTTT. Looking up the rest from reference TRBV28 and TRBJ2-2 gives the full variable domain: DVKVTQSSRYLVKRTGEKVFLECVQDMDHENMFWYRQDPGLGLRLIYFSYDVKMKEKGDIPEGYSVSREKKERFSLILESASTNQTSMYLCASSLASGGAGELFFGEGSRLTVL.

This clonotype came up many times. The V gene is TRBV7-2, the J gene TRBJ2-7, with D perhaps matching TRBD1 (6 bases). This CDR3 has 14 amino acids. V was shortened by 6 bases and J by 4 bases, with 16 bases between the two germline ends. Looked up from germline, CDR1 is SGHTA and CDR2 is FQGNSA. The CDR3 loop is CASRYSRGPYEQYF. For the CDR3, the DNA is TGTGCCAGCAGATACTCCAGGGGACCATACGAGCAGTACTTC.

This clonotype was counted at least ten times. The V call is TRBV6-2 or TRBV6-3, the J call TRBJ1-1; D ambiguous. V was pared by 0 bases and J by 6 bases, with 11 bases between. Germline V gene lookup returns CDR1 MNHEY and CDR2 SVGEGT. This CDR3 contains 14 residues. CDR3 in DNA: TGTGCCAGCAGTTACTCGGGCTTCGGGGCTGAAGCTTTCTTT. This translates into CASSYSGFGAEAFF.

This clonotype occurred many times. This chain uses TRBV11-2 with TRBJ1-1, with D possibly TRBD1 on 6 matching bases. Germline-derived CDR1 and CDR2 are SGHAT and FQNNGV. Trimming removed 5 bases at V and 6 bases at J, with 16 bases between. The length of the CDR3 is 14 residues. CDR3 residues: CASSKQGEGAEAFF. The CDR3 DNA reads TGTGCCAGCAGCAAACAGGGTGAGGGAGCTGAAGCTTTCTTT.

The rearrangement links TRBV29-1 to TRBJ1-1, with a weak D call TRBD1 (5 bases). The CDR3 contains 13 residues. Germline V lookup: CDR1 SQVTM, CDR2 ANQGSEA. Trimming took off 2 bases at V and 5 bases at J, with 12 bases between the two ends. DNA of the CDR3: TGCAGCGTTGAAAGCAGGGTCAGGACTGAAGCTTTCTTT. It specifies CSVESRVRTEAFF. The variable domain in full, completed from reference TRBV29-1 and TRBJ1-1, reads SAVISQKPSRDICQRGTSLTIQCQVDSQVTMMFWYRQQPGQSLTLIATANQGSEATYESGFVIDKFPISRPNLTFSTLTVSNMSPEDSSIYLCSVESRVRTEAFFGQGTRLTVV.

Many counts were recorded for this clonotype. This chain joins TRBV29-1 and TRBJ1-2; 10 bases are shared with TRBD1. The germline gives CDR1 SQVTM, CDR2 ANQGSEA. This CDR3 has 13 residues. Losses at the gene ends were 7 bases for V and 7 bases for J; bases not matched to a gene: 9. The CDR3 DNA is TGCAGCGCCGCCGGGACAGGGGCTCGTGGCTACACCTTC. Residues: CSAAGTGARGYTF.

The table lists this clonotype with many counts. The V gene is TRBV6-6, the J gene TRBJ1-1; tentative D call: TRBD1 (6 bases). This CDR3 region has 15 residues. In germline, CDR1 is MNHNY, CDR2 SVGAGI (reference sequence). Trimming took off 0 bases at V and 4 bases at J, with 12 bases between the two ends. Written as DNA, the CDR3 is TGTGCCAGCAGTTACTCCGGCCAAGGGGGCACTGAAGCTTTCTTT. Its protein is CASSYSGQGGTEAFF.

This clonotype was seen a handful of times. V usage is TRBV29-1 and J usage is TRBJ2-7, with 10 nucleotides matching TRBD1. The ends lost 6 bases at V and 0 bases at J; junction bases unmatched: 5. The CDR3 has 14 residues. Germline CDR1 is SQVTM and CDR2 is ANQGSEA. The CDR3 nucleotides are TGCAGCGTGCCGGGACAGGGGAGCTCCTACGAGCAGTACTTC. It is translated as CSVPGQGSSYEQYF.

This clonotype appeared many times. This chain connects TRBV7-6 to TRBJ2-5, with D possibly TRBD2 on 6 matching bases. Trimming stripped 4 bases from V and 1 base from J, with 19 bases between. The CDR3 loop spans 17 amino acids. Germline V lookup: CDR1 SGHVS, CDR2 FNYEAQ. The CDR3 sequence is CASSSGMTRRGQETQYF. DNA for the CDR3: TGTGCCAGCAGCTCCGGTATGACTAGGAGGGGCCAAGAGACCCAGTACTTC.

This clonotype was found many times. The chain's CDR3 is CASSLLGRGSGANVLTF. Written as DNA, the CDR3 is TGTGCCAGCAGTTTATTGGGCAGGGGCTCTGGGGCCAACGTCCTGACTTTC. This sequence joins TRBV28 and TRBJ2-6; maybe TRBD1 (6 bases). The V gene lost 1 base and the J gene lost 0 bases, with 10 bases spanning the gap. Germline V lookup: CDR1 MDHEN, CDR2 SYDVKM. This CDR3 is 17 amino acids long.

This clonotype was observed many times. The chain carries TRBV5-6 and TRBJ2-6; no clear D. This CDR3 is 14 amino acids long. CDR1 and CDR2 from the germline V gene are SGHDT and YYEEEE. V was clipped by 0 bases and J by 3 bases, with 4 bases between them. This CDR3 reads CASSLALGANVLTF. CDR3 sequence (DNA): TGTGCCAGCAGCTTGGCCCTTGGGGCCAACGTCCTGACTTTC.

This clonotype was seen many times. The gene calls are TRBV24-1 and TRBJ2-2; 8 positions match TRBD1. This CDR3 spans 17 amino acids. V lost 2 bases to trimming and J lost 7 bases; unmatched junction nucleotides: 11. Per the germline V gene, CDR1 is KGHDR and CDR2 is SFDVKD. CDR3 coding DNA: TGTGCCACCAGTGATTCGCCCGCCTGGACAGGGTACGGGGAGCTGTTTTTT. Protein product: CATSDSPAWTGYGELFF.

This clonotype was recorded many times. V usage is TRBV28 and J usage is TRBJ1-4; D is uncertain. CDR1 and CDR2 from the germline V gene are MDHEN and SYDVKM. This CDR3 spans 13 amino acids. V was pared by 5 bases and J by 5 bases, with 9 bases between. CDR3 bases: TGTGCCAGCAGTGGGGTCTTAAATGAAAAACTGTTTTTT. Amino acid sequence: CASSGVLNEKLFF.

As DNA, the CDR3 is TGTGCCAGCAGCGTAGTTGGGCAGCCGTTGGAGACCCAGTACTTC. It is translated as CASSVVGQPLETQYF. The V and J genes are TRBV9 and TRBJ2-5; D not certain. CDR1 and CDR2 from the germline V gene are SGDLS and YYNGEE. There are 15 residues in the CDR3. V was clipped by 0 bases and J by 5 bases, with 14 bases between them.

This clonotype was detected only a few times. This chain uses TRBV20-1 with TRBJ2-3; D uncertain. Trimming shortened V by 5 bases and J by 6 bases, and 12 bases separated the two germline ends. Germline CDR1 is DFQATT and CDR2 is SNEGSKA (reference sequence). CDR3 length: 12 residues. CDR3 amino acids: CSAGPLMDTQYF. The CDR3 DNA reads TGCAGTGCTGGACCCCTCATGGATACGCAGTATTTT.

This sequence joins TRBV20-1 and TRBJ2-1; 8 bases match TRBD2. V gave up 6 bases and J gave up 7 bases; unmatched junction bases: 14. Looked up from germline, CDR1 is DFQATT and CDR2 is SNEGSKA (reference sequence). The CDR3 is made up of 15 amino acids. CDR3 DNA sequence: TGCAGTGCCACAGATCGGGTAGCGGGGTGGAATGAGCAGTTCTTC. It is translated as CSATDRVAGWNEQFF.

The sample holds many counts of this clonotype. CDR3 region: CASSLDRDIYGYTF. The CDR3 DNA follows: TGTGCCAGCAGCTTAGACAGGGACATCTATGGCTACACCTTC. The chain joins TRBV7-2 to TRBJ1-2; TRBD1 might be the D (6 bases). The CDR3 totals 14 residues. CDR1 and CDR2 from the germline V gene are SGHTA and FQGNSA. V gave up 1 base and J gave up 4 bases, with 10 bases separating them.

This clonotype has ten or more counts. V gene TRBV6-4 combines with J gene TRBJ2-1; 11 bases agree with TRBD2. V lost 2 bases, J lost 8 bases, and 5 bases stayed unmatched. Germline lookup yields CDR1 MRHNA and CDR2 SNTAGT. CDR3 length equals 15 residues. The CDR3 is CASSDRSGGAHEQFF. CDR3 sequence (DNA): TGTGCCAGCAGTGACCGTAGCGGGGGGGCGCATGAGCAGTTCTTC.

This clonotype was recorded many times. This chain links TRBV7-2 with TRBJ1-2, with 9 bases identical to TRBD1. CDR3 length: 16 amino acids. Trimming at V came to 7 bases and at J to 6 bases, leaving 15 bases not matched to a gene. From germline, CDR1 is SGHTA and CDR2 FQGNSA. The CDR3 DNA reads TGTGCCAGCACCAGAAATCCGGGACAGGGAGACGATGGCTACACCTTC. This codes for CASTRNPGQGDDGYTF. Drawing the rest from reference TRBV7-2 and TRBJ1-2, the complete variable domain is GAGVSQSPSNKVTEKGKDVELRCDPISGHTALYWYRQSLGQGLEFLIYFQGNSAPDKSGLPSDRFSAERTGGSVSTLTIQRTQQEDSAVYLCASTRNPGQGDDGYTFGSGTRLTVV.

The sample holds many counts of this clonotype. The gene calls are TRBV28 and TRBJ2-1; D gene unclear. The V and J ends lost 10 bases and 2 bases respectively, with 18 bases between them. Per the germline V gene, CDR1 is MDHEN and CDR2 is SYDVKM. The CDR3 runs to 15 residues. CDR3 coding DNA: TGTGCCATCGTAGGAAAAATACTTACCTACAATGAGCAGTTCTTC. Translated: CAIVGKILTYNEQFF.

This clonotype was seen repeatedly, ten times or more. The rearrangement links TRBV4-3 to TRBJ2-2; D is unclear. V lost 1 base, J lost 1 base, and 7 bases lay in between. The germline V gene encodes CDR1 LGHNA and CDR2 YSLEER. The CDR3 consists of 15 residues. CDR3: CASSQGPMNTGELFF. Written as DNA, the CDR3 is TGCGCCAGCAGCCAAGGACCAATGAACACCGGGGAGCTGTTTTTT.